Below, one T cell receptor beta chain is given with its context. There are a few counts of this clonotype. Its antigen is not yet known. Qualities for individual bases were not recorded, and no much larger clone is one base off. Genomic DNA was used as template for profiling of TCR beta VDJ combinations and CDR3 sequences. An Illumina HiSeq 2000 was the platform used for TCR repertoire sequencing. For the original study's pipeline: TRBV/TRBJ rearrangement plots, CDR3 size and DJ length profiles, and Simpson's diversity index were used to evaluate the repertoires. The immunodominant clone was defined as the most abundant DNA sequence in deep sequencing data. CDR3 amino acid sequences were checked for sharing between subjects and were compared against published repertoires and the VDJdb database. The public reads were quality trimmed at Q25 with fastp and then assembled into clones with MiXCR by TCRdb, keeping productive beta chains. Rows are unified per CDR3 protein, each entry keeping the most common DNA and genes. The V and J calls and clone size come from TCRdb's table, not from the authors' own analysis. In this sample the table shows approximately 160,000 distinct CDR3 sequences, roughly 47% of which occur a single time. Approximately 1% of the sample is in the top ten clones.

The study deep-sequenced TCR repertoires of sorted CD4+ and CD8+ blood T cells from severe aplastic anemia patients and healthy subjects. Ficoll-Paque density gradient centrifugation was used to isolate peripheral blood mononuclear cells. CD4+ and CD8+ T cells were sorted by FACS or magnetic beads before DNA extraction. The sample belongs to a study of CD8+CD57+ T cells in acquired aplastic anemia (dated by TCRdb to 2016 to 2019). With regard to the full study: A mean of approximately 3 ug of DNA, ranging from roughly 0.19 to 27.4 ug, was extracted from sorted CD4+ and CD8+ cells. Healthy donor samples averaged roughly 9.8 million reads for CD4+ and 11.0 million for CD8+ cells. Summary of the overall study and its limitations: CD8+ Simpson's diversity did not differ significantly between patients and healthy controls (P=0.060). Around 27 CD8+ CDR3 sequences were shared between patients and controls but appeared highly expressed in patients and within their immunodominant clones.

The V end gives up 6 bases and the J end 0 bases, leaving 5 bases in the junction not matched to a gene. Its CDR3 holds 15 amino acids, cysteine through phenylalanine. The read is trimmed to its CDR3 DNA, 45 bases read in frame from base 1. CDR1 and CDR2 (MDHEN, SYDVKM) derive from the germline V gene. This clonotype was sampled from a human donor in good health. The chain is encoded by TRBV28 joined to TRBJ2-1, with 7 bases matching TRBD2. The sequencing input was sorted CD4+, CD8+, or CD8+CD57+ T cells (not recorded which) from PBMCs. The DNA reads as follows: TGTGCCAGCAGGGTGGGCGGGAGCTCCTACAATGAGCAGTTCTTC. Its product reads: CASRVGGSSYNEQFF.